A selection of T cell receptor beta chains follows, all from one sample in a study of blood T cell repertoires in COVID-19. Sequenced by immunoSEQ multiplex PCR; TCRdb stores in-frame clones only, minus some. The table includes some 230,000 clones, approximately 81% detected once. The source material was peripheral blood. These receptors all come from a man aged 45-65 years who had recovered from COVID-19. Each CDR3 is given with its conserved first and last residue. A D gene is named only where the DNA matches it firmly. Size is omitted from some rows. Given values are once, few, many or a class for expanded clones.

size	V	D	J	CDR3	DNA
.	TRBV5-1	TRBD1	TRBJ1-1	CASSLARGDRGKWTEAFF	TGCGCCAGCAGCTTGGCCCGGGGGGACAGGGGGAAGTGGACTGAAGCTTTCTTT
.	TRBV11-1	.	TRBJ2-1	CASSPAQAPKEQFF	TGTGCCAGCAGCCCTGCCCAAGCGCCCAAGGAGCAGTTCTTC
.	TRBV2	.	TRBJ1-2	CASGIQGFWDF	TGTGCCAGCGGAATCCAGGGTTTTTGGGACTTC
.	TRBV24-1	TRBD2	TRBJ2-1	CATSVAGELDEQFF	TGTGCCACCAGTGTGGCGGGAGAGCTCGATGAGCAGTTCTTC
.	TRBV28	.	TRBJ2-7	CASSRPTGNEQYF	TGTGCCAGCAGCCGCCCCACAGGGAACGAGCAGTACTTC
.	TRBV5-6	.	TRBJ2-2	CASSWARTGVRELFF	TGTGCCAGCAGCTGGGCCCGGACGGGGGTCCGGGAGCTGTTTTTT
.	TRBV7-8	.	TRBJ2-7	CASSSPGAYEQYF	TGTGCCAGCAGTTCCCCAGGGGCCTACGAGCAGTACTTC
few	TRBV12-3/TRBV12-4	.	TRBJ2-2	CASTKHSTGELFF	TGTGCCAGCACCAAACACAGCACCGGGGAGCTGTTTTTT
.	TRBV28	TRBD2	TRBJ2-1	CASRLLSSGSANEQFF	TGTGCCAGCAGGCTCCTTTCCAGCGGGAGTGCCAATGAGCAGTTCTTC
.	TRBV27	TRBD2	TRBJ2-1	CASSLWLAGGYNEQFF	TGTGCCAGCAGTTTATGGCTAGCGGGCGGCTACAATGAGCAGTTCTTC
.	TRBV27	.	TRBJ2-3	CASSSGGSTDTQYF	TGTGCCAGCAGTTCCGGCGGGAGCACAGATACGCAGTATTTT
once	TRBV10-1	.	TRBJ2-5	CASSDTEGETQYF	TGCGCCAGCAGTGACACAGAAGGAGAGACCCAGTACTTC
.	TRBV30	.	TRBJ2-7	CAWNEGSAYEQYF	TGTGCCTGGAATGAGGGATCGGCCTACGAGCAGTACTTC
once	TRBV7-9	.	TRBJ2-3	CASSLVQGRRTDTQYF	TGTGCCAGCAGCTTAGTCCAGGGGCGCCGCACAGATACGCAGTATTTT
.	TRBV10-3	TRBD1	TRBJ2-7	CAISEDRGSYEQYF	TGTGCCATCAGTGAAGACAGGGGATCCTACGAGCAGTACTTC
.	TRBV19	TRBD2	TRBJ2-1	CASSAQGLAGDNEQFF	TGTGCCAGTAGCGCCCAGGGACTAGCGGGAGACAATGAGCAGTTCTTC
.	TRBV28	TRBD1	TRBJ2-1	CASRTTGNEQFF	TGTGCCAGCAGAACGACAGGGAATGAGCAGTTCTTC
few	TRBV18	TRBD1	TRBJ2-2	CASSQSGQGSTGELFF	TGTGCCAGCTCACAGTCGGGACAGGGGAGCACCGGGGAGCTGTTTTTT
.	TRBV27	.	TRBJ2-7	CASSFKFAGRQNYEQYF	TGTGCCAGCAGTTTTAAGTTTGCGGGAAGACAAAACTACGAGCAGTACTTC
.	TRBV18	TRBD1	TRBJ2-6	CASSPLPGQATSGANVLTF	TGTGCCAGCTCACCCCTCCCAGGACAGGCCACCTCTGGGGCCAACGTCCTGACTTTC
.	TRBV28	TRBD1	TRBJ2-7	CASSRDRHPSYEQYF	TGTGCCAGCAGCCGGGACAGGCACCCCTCCTACGAGCAGTACTTC
.	TRBV19	.	TRBJ1-1	CASSLGGLNTEAFF	TGTGCCAGTAGTCTCGGCGGCTTGAACACTGAAGCTTTCTTT
.	TRBV28	.	TRBJ2-5	CASSRLGVLQETQYF	TGTGCCAGCAGTCGCCTAGGGGTTTTACAAGAGACCCAGTACTTC
.	TRBV19	TRBD2	TRBJ2-2	CASSPRRAGDTGELFF	TGTGCCAGTAGTCCCCGACGAGCGGGAGACACCGGGGAGCTGTTTTTT
.	TRBV19	.	TRBJ2-3	CASSIRPGGTDTQYF	TGTGCCAGTAGTATAAGGCCAGGGGGGACAGATACGCAGTATTTT
.	TRBV9	TRBD1	TRBJ2-3	CASSVDRGTDTQYF	TGTGCCAGCAGCGTTGACAGGGGGACAGATACGCAGTATTTT
few	TRBV24-1	.	TRBJ1-5	CATSEEGWNQPQHF	TGTGCCACCAGTGAAGAGGGATGGAATCAGCCCCAGCATTTT
.	TRBV6-5	TRBD1	TRBJ2-7	CATREQGAGEQYF	TGTGCCACCAGGGAGCAGGGGGCGGGGGAGCAGTACTTC
.	TRBV27	TRBD1	TRBJ1-6	CASSPLGTGDSPLHF	TGTGCCAGCAGTCCTCTTGGGACAGGGGATTCACCCCTCCACTTT
.	TRBV3-1/TRBV3-2	TRBD2	TRBJ2-1	CASSQGGGYNEQFF	TGTGCCAGCAGCCAAGGGGGGGGCTACAATGAGCAGTTCTTC
.	TRBV5-1	TRBD1	TRBJ1-2	CAWRGTGEGDGYTF	TGCGCCTGGAGGGGGACAGGGGAGGGTGACGGCTACACCTTC
.	TRBV2	.	TRBJ2-4	CASSEGQNIQYF	TGTGCCAGCAGTGAGGGGCAAAACATTCAGTACTTC
.	TRBV28	.	TRBJ1-2	CASSLGASSYGYTF	TGTGCCAGCAGCCTGGGGGCCAGCTCCTATGGCTACACCTTC
once	TRBV9	.	TRBJ1-2	CASSVGPGDYGYTF	TGTGCCAGCAGCGTAGGTCCAGGCGACTATGGCTACACCTTC
many	TRBV7-8	TRBD2	TRBJ2-7	CASSFKVAGIIHEQYF	TGTGCCAGCAGCTTTAAGGTAGCGGGAATTATACACGAGCAGTACTTC
.	TRBV28	TRBD2	TRBJ2-7	CATIAGGLSYEQYF	TGTGCCACCATAGCGGGAGGGCTATCCTACGAGCAGTACTTC
.	TRBV28	TRBD2	TRBJ2-5	CASSLWTSGREETQYF	TGTGCCAGCAGTTTATGGACTAGCGGGAGGGAGGAGACCCAGTACTTC
.	TRBV28	TRBD1	TRBJ2-7	CASSWTGIYEQYF	TGTGCCAGCAGTTGGACAGGGATCTACGAGCAGTACTTC
.	TRBV28	.	TRBJ2-3	CASRSADTQYF	TGTGCCAGCAGGTCGGCAGATACGCAGTATTTT
.	TRBV29-1	.	TRBJ2-3	CSARTASTDTQYF	TGCAGCGCTCGGACAGCCAGCACAGATACGCAGTATTTT
.	TRBV15	TRBD1	TRBJ2-5	CATSRDPLRRTGEDQETQYF	TGTGCCACCAGCAGAGATCCCCTACGACGGACAGGGGAAGACCAAGAGACCCAGTACTTC
.	TRBV5-1	TRBD2	TRBJ2-6	CASSNGGLAGVSGANVLTF	TGCGCCAGCAGCAATGGTGGCCTAGCGGGGGTCTCTGGGGCCAACGTCCTGACTTTC
once	TRBV18	.	TRBJ2-5	CASSRVGAETQYF	TGTGCCAGCTCACGAGTGGGCGCGGAGACCCAGTACTTC
.	TRBV6-1	.	TRBJ2-1	CASSEDNLGNEQFF	TGTGCCAGCAGTGAAGATAACCTAGGCAATGAGCAGTTCTTC
.	TRBV6-5	.	TRBJ1-5	CASRRDMEGQPQHF	TGTGCCAGCAGGAGGGACATGGAAGGTCAGCCCCAGCATTTT
.	TRBV13	TRBD2	TRBJ2-7	CASRQVRGSLREQYF	TGTGCCAGCAGACAAGTACGCGGGAGTTTGAGGGAGCAGTACTTC
.	TRBV13	.	TRBJ1-3	CASSASGNTIYF	TGTGCCAGCAGCGCGAGTGGAAACACCATATATTTT
.	TRBV5-1	TRBD1	TRBJ1-4	CASSSWTGLNEKLFF	TGCGCCAGCAGCTCGTGGACAGGGTTGAATGAAAAACTGTTTTTT
.	TRBV6-5	.	TRBJ2-1	CASRTMGGAIGEQFF	TGTGCCAGCAGAACGATGGGGGGGGCCATAGGTGAGCAGTTCTTC
.	TRBV19	TRBD1	TRBJ1-5	CASRPDRVYQPQHF	TGTGCCAGTCGTCCGGACAGGGTGTATCAGCCCCAGCATTTT
.	TRBV6-6	TRBD2	TRBJ2-3	CASSYGLAESTDTQYF	TGTGCCAGCAGTTACGGACTAGCGGAAAGCACAGATACGCAGTATTTT
.	TRBV6-1	.	TRBJ2-2	CASSDRPNTGELFF	TGTGCCAGCAGTGACAGGCCGAACACCGGGGAGCTGTTTTTT
few	TRBV5-1	.	TRBJ1-5	CASSLRGTGNNQPQHF	TGCGCCAGCAGCTTGCGGGGGACGGGAAACAATCAGCCCCAGCATTTT
.	TRBV7-8	TRBD2	TRBJ2-3	CASSRGTSVTDTQYF	TGTGCCAGCAGCCGAGGGACTAGCGTCACAGATACGCAGTATTTT
.	TRBV10-2	TRBD2	TRBJ2-7	CASRERAGGPWDEQYF	TGCGCCAGCAGGGAAAGAGCGGGAGGGCCTTGGGACGAGCAGTACTTC
.	TRBV19	.	TRBJ1-5	CASRFRGGWEINQPQHF	TGTGCCAGTAGATTCCGGGGAGGTTGGGAAATCAATCAGCCCCAGCATTTT
.	TRBV5-1	.	TRBJ1-1	CASSRGSNTEAFF	TGCGCCAGCAGTAGGGGAAGTAACACTGAAGCTTTCTTT
.	TRBV9	TRBD2	TRBJ2-3	CASSVSGTSGADTQYF	TGTGCCAGCAGCGTGTCCGGGACTAGCGGCGCAGATACGCAGTATTTT